This T cell receptor (beta chain) was captured by sequencing in a study of T cell repertoires in cytomegalovirus infection (dated by TCRdb to the late 2010s). With regard to the full study: Donor HLA type was relevant to the analysis, because carriage of CMV infection together with the matching HLA type was indicated by public TCR beta signatures. General study outcomes and caveats: Cumulative frequency of public TCR beta family members discriminated carriers of CMV infection plus the relevant HLA type in this cohort and an independent roughly 320-donor cohort. The ex vivo response was dominated by HLA-C-restricted CMV-specific TCR beta clonotypes, which also provided the single most frequent clonotype in two of eight donors.

The sample holds many counts of this clonotype. Its antigen target is currently unknown. No qualities accompany the bases; no much larger clone lies one base away. Sequenced on an Illumina HiSeq 1500. Clones were called with MiXCR by TCRdb after fastp trimmed the public reads at Q25, and only in-frame beta chains were retained. Each record represents a unique CDR3 protein, reported with the most common genes and DNA among its rows. This sample has around 120,000 distinct CDR3 sequences in its table, and roughly 9% of those were observed once. About 9.5% of the sample lies in the top ten. CDR1 SGHVS and CDR2 FNYEAQ were looked up in the germline V gene. V drops 1 base and J drops 2 bases, leaving 13 bases in between. The CDR3 contains 16 residues, cysteine and phenylalanine counted. Only CDR3 DNA remains: 48 bases, in frame from the first base.

The clonotype comes from a human donor in good health (CMV status not recorded). Some clones in this sample may be carry-over from other donors' samples. Source material: PBMCs. This chain joins TRBV7-6 to TRBJ2-3; no D gene is confidently identified. The DNA is TGTGCCAGCAGCTTAGTCGCGGTCTTGGACACAGATACGCAGTATTTT. It translates as CASSLVAVLDTDTQYF.